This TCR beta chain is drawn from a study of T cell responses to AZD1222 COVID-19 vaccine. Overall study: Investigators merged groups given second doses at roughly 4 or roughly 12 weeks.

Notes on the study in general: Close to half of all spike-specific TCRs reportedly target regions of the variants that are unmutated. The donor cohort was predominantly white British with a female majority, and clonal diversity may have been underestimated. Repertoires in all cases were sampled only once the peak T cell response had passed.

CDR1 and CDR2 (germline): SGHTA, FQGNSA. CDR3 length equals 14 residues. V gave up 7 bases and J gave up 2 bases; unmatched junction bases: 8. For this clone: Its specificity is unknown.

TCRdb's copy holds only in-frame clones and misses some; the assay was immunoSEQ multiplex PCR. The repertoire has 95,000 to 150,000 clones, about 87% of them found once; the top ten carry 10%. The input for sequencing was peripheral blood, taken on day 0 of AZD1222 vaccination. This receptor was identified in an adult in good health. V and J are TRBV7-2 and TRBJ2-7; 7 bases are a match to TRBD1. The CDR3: CASTLSGQAYEQYF. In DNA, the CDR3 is TGTGCCAGCACCCTTTCCGGACAGGCCTACGAGCAGTACTTC.